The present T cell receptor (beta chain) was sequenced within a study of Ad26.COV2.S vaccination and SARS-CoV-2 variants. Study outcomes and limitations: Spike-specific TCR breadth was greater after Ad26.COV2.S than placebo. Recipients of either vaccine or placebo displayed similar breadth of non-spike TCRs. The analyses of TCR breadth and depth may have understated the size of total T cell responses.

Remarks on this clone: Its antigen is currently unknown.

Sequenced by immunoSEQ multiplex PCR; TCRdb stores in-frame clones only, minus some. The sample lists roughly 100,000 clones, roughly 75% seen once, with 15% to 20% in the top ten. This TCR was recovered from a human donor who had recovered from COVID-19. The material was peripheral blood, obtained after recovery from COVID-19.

The DNA of the CDR3 is TGTGCCAGCAGGTTGGCCGGGGAGCTGTTTTTT. Translation: CASRLAGELFF. The V gene is TRBV6-6, the J gene TRBJ2-2; D unresolved. Trimming left V 6 bases short and J 6 bases short, with 5 bases between. Looked up from germline, CDR1 is MNHNY and CDR2 is SVGAGI (reference sequence). This CDR3 is 11 amino acids long.